These 32 T cell receptor beta chains came from one sample sequenced in a study of OX40 agonist ivuxolimab in advanced cancers. The library came from the immunoSEQ multiplex PCR assay. TCRdb took over this immuneACCESS table, retaining in-frame rearrangements with V and J assigned. Such tables are incomplete; in checked studies, under half of the missing clones stem from an unresolved V gene, and the remainder is unexplained. This sample gives roughly 48,000 clones in total; approximately 90% of them show up just once. The ten biggest clones cover 10% of the sample. Sequencing was performed on CD4+ or CD8+ T cells sorted from blood, taken in a trial of the OX40 agonist ivuxolimab. These receptor sequences come from an adult with an advanced solid tumor such as melanoma, head and neck, liver or kidney cancer.

V is TRBV7-9 and J is TRBJ1-5; D gene uncertain. The ends were cut back, 5 bases at V and 3 bases at J, with 8 bases in the middle. CDR1 and CDR2 from the germline V gene are SEHNR and FQNEAQ (reference sequence). The CDR3 loop spans 13 amino acids. The CDR3 bases are TGTGCCAGCAGCCAAACAGACAATCAGCCCCAGCATTTT. It encodes CASSQTDNQPQHF. Full variable domain (outside the CDR3, taken from reference TRBV7-9 and TRBJ1-5): DTGVSQNPRHKITKRGQNVTFRCDPISEHNRLYWYRQTLGQGPEFLTYFQNEAQLEKSRLLSDRFSAERPKGSFSTLEIQRTEQGDSAMYLCASSQTDNQPQHFGDGTRLSIL.

This sequence joins TRBV5-1 and TRBJ1-2; TRBD1 agrees at 7 bases. There are 16 residues in the CDR3. From germline, CDR1 is SGHRS and CDR2 YFSETQ. J was trimmed by 2 bases and V by 2 bases; bases with no gene match: 9. The CDR3: CASSFHTGQKNYGYTF. CDR3 coding DNA: TGCGCCAGCAGCTTCCACACGGGACAGAAGAACTATGGCTACACCTTC.

This chain connects TRBV10-3 to TRBJ2-7, with D perhaps TRBD1 (5 bases). V shed 6 bases and J shed 6 bases, with 18 bases lying between them. The length of the CDR3 is 14 residues. CDR1 and CDR2 from the germline V gene are ENHRY and SYGVKD. The CDR3 sequence: CAISGKDGAAEQYF. CDR3 sequence (DNA): TGTGCCATCAGCGGTAAAGATGGGGCGGCCGAGCAGTACTTC.

The rearrangement links TRBV9 to TRBJ1-2; no reliable D call. Between the trimmed V and J ends, which lost 2 bases and 6 bases, there was a span of 11 bases. Germline V gene sequence: CDR1 SGDLS, CDR2 YYNGEE. The CDR3 is 13 amino acids. CDR3 region: CASSVPGFNGYTF. CDR3 bases: TGTGCCAGCAGCGTTCCGGGCTTTAATGGCTACACCTTC. Full variable domain (missing parts from reference TRBV9 and TRBJ1-2): DSGVTQTPKHLITATGQRVTLRCSPRSGDLSVYWYQQSLDQGLQFLIQYYNGEERAKGNILERFSAQQFPDLHSELNLSSLELGDSALYFCASSVPGFNGYTFGSGTRLTVV.

V and J are TRBV11-2 and TRBJ1-1, with D hard to call. Trimming took 5 bases from V and 2 from J, leaving 18 bases between them. This CDR3 contains 16 residues. Per the germline V gene, CDR1 is SGHAT and CDR2 is FQNNGV. The CDR3 DNA follows: TGTGCCAGCAGCGAATCTGTATTAGGACCAAACACTGAAGCTTTCTTT. Translation gives CASSESVLGPNTEAFF.

V usage is TRBV11-2 and J usage is TRBJ1-1; possible D gene TRBD1, 6 bases. There are 15 residues in the CDR3. Trimming pared 4 bases from V and 5 bases from J, leaving 17 bases between. Germline values: CDR1 SGHAT, CDR2 FQNNGV. CDR3 protein: CASSSLRTVVTEAFF. CDR3 coding DNA: TGTGCCAGCAGCTCCCTGCGGACAGTAGTAACTGAAGCTTTCTTT.

The V and J genes are TRBV7-3 and TRBJ2-1; TRBD2 aligns across 12 bases. The junction had 4 bases not matched to a gene; V was cut back by 2 bases and J by 8 bases. The CDR3 length is 15 residues. The V gene's germline CDR1 is SGHTA and CDR2 FQGTGA. For the CDR3, the DNA is TGTGCCAGCAGCTTAGCTAGCGGGGGGGCTCATGAGCAGTTCTTC. This gives the protein CASSLASGGAHEQFF. The variable domain in full, completed from reference TRBV7-3 and TRBJ2-1, reads GAGVSQTPSNKVTEKGKYVELRCDPISGHTALYWYRQSLGQGPEFLIYFQGTGAADDSGLPNDRFFAVRPEGSVSTLKIQRTERGDSAVYLCASSLASGGAHEQFFGPGTRLTVL.

V and J are TRBV6-5 and TRBJ1-1; D might be TRBD1 (6 bases). This CDR3 region has 14 residues. V was shortened by 2 bases and J by 0 bases, with 7 bases between the two germline ends. CDR1 is MNHEY and CDR2 is SVGAGI in the germline V gene. The CDR3 spells CASSYGGLNTEAFF. CDR3 nucleotide sequence: TGTGCCAGCAGTTACGGGGGGCTGAACACTGAAGCTTTCTTT.

This clone was counted once. The chain carries TRBV4-1 and TRBJ1-6; a weak D match, TRBD1 (6 bases). Per germline, CDR1 MGHRA and CDR2 YSYEKL. The CDR3 is made up of 15 amino acids. Trimming removed 4 bases at V and 4 bases at J, with 11 bases between. CDR3 coding DNA: TGCGCCAGCAGCCCAAACCAGGGGTATAATTCACCCCTCCACTTT. Its protein is CASSPNQGYNSPLHF.

This sequence joins TRBV14 and TRBJ2-5; a weak D match, TRBD2 (6 bases). The CDR3 extends over 13 amino acids. In germline, CDR1 is SGHDN, CDR2 FVKESK. The germline V and J ends were trimmed by 4 bases and 4 bases, with 10 bases remaining between them. CDR3 sequence: CASSRWRGETQYF. DNA of the CDR3: TGTGCCAGCAGCCGGTGGCGGGGAGAGACCCAGTACTTC.

V and J are TRBV19 and TRBJ1-5; 8 nucleotides match TRBD1. Germline CDR1 is LNHDA and CDR2 is SQIVND (reference sequence). V shed 7 bases, J shed 2 bases, and the junction held 1 base outside the gene matches. CDR3 length: 13 residues. The CDR3 is CASMTGGNQPQHF. CDR3 coding DNA: TGTGCCAGTATGACAGGGGGCAATCAGCCCCAGCATTTT.

The chain carries TRBV5-6 and TRBJ1-1; no clear D. Germline V gene lookup returns CDR1 SGHDT and CDR2 YYEEEE. This CDR3 comprises 13 residues. V was pared by 0 bases and J by 4 bases, with 7 bases between. CDR3 in amino acids: CASSLVPGTEAFF. The CDR3 DNA follows: TGTGCCAGCAGCTTGGTCCCGGGCACTGAAGCTTTCTTT.

There are a few counts of this clone. The chain is built from TRBV10-2 and TRBJ2-7, with D maybe TRBD2 (6 bases). The V gene lost 2 bases and the J gene lost 0 bases, with 11 bases spanning the gap. The CDR3 sequence is 15 residues long. Germline-derived CDR1 and CDR2 are WSHSY and SAAADI. The CDR3 here is CASSEAGTFSYEQYF. The CDR3 DNA follows: TGCGCCAGCAGTGAGGCGGGGACCTTCTCCTACGAGCAGTACTTC.

This clone was picked up a small number of times. The chain couples TRBV9 to TRBJ1-6; D call uncertain. This CDR3 spans 14 amino acids. Germline V lookup: CDR1 SGDLS, CDR2 YYNGEE. V was pared by 4 bases and J by 7 bases, with 12 bases between. The CDR3 region is CASSPSQINSPLHF. CDR3 coding DNA: TGTGCCAGCAGCCCCAGCCAGATAAATTCACCCCTCCACTTT.

The chain uses TRBV11-2 and TRBJ2-1; no clear D. The CDR3 spans 16 residues. The V end was cut by 4 bases, the J end by 10 bases, with 23 bases between. In germline, CDR1 is SGHAT, CDR2 FQNNGV. The DNA of the CDR3 is TGTGCCAGCAGCTCCGATAGAGCCTTTGGAACGAACGAGCAGTTCTTC. Its translation is CASSSDRAFGTNEQFF.

The V call is TRBV7-2, the J call TRBJ2-3, with TRBD2 identical over 11 bases. Germline loops: CDR1 SGHTA, CDR2 FQGNSA. J lost 3 bases, V lost 5 bases, and 7 bases had no gene match. The CDR3 is made up of 16 amino acids. The CDR3 is CASSPTSGGLTDTQYF. In DNA, the CDR3 is TGTGCCAGCAGCCCTACTAGCGGGGGCCTAACAGATACGCAGTATTTT.

The chain couples TRBV6-6 to TRBJ1-6; 7 bases are shared with TRBD1. V shed 5 bases, J shed 4 bases, and the junction held 5 bases outside the gene matches. From germline, CDR1 is MNHNY and CDR2 SVGAGI (reference sequence). This CDR3 is 15 amino acids long. The CDR3: CASSGTGDYNSPLHF. The CDR3 nucleotides are TGTGCCAGCAGTGGAACAGGGGATTATAATTCACCCCTCCACTTT.

The chain uses TRBV28 and TRBJ2-7, with 7 positions matching TRBD1. The CDR3 runs to 14 residues. CDR1 MDHEN and CDR2 SYDVKM come from the germline V gene. V dropped 7 bases and J dropped 4; count of bases not matched to a gene: 10. CDR3 residues: CASTLSGQAYEQYF. Here the CDR3 DNA reads TGTGCCAGCACCCTTTCCGGACAGGCGTACGAGCAGTACTTC.

The chain is built from TRBV6-4 and TRBJ1-4, with TRBD1 as a possible D gene (6 bases). This CDR3 comprises 16 residues. Germline values: CDR1 MRHNA, CDR2 SNTAGT. The V and J ends lost 1 base and 8 bases respectively, with 17 bases between them. The CDR3 reads CASSDLYRASREKLFF. Written as DNA, the CDR3 is TGTGCCAGCAGTGACTTGTACAGGGCAAGCAGAGAAAAACTGTTTTTT.

The chain couples TRBV4-3 to TRBJ1-3; D gene ambiguous. The CDR3 is 16 amino acids. Germline CDR1 LGHNA, CDR2 YSLEER. The V gene lost 0 bases and the J gene lost 1 base, with 10 bases spanning the gap. For the CDR3, the DNA is TGCGCCAGCAGCCAAGACTTATCGGGGTCTGGAAACACCATATATTTT. This translates into CASSQDLSGSGNTIYF.

The rearrangement uses TRBV5-1 and TRBJ2-1; unclear D gene. V was cut by 6 bases and J by 0 bases, with 13 bases left in between. Germline CDR1 is SGHRS and CDR2 is YFSETQ. The CDR3 extends over 15 amino acids. Here the CDR3 reads CASTPAITSYNEQFF. In nucleotides, the CDR3 is TGCGCCAGCACCCCGGCAATAACCTCCTACAATGAGCAGTTCTTC.

This clone has just one count. The chain joins TRBV9 to TRBJ2-7, with D possibly TRBD2 on 6 matching bases. Trimming stripped 4 bases from V and 2 bases from J, with 13 bases between. Germline V gene lookup returns CDR1 SGDLS and CDR2 YYNGEE. The length of the CDR3 is 14 residues. This CDR3 reads CASSLRGGTYEQYF. CDR3 in DNA: TGTGCCAGCAGCTTACGTGGAGGGACCTACGAGCAGTACTTC.

CDR3 coding DNA: TGTGCCTTCTGTCCCCCGGGACAGGGCTTCTACGAGCAGTACTTC. This sequence encodes CAFCPPGQGFYEQYF. The chain is built from TRBV10-3 and TRBJ2-7, with 9 bases identical to TRBD1. V shed 11 bases and J 3 bases; nucleotides not matched to a gene: 14. CDR3 size: 15 residues. Germline values: CDR1 ENHRY, CDR2 SYGVKD.

The chain recombines TRBV4-1 with TRBJ1-2; 8 positions match TRBD1. The V segment lost 2 bases and the J segment 6 bases; nucleotides outside the gene matches: 2. Germline CDR1 reads MGHRA; CDR2 reads YSYEKL. The CDR3 loop spans 13 amino acids. The CDR3 spells CASSQLQGDGYTF. CDR3 nucleotide sequence: TGCGCCAGCAGCCAACTACAGGGGGATGGCTACACCTTC.

This chain uses TRBV9 with TRBJ1-1; a possible D gene is TRBD1 (5 bases). Between the trimmed V and J ends, which lost 3 bases and 5 bases, there was a span of 11 bases. The CDR3 covers 13 residues. CDR1 is SGDLS and CDR2 is YYNGEE in the germline V gene. For the CDR3, the DNA is TGTGCCAGCAGCGAAGGTGGGGGGACTGAAGCTTTCTTT. Protein product: CASSEGGGTEAFF.

The chain recombines TRBV29-1 with TRBJ2-7; no clear D gene. V was pared by 5 bases and J by 0 bases, with 8 bases between. The CDR3 contains 12 residues. The germline gives CDR1 SQVTM, CDR2 ANQGSEA. The CDR3 nucleotides are TGCAGCGTTATCATTTCCTCCTACGAGCAGTACTTC. Residues: CSVIISSYEQYF.

There are a few counts of this clone. The J gene is TRBJ2-1, the V gene TRBV30; D perhaps matches TRBD2 (6 bases). V dropped 0 bases and J dropped 4 bases, with 10 bases sitting between them. CDR1 is GTSNPN, CDR2 SVGIG, per germline (reference sequence). The CDR3 loop spans 14 amino acids. Here the CDR3 reads CAWSVGLSYNEQFF. For the CDR3, the DNA is TGTGCCTGGAGTGTAGGACTATCATACAATGAGCAGTTCTTC.

V and J are TRBV5-6 and TRBJ1-2, with D possibly TRBD1 on 5 matching bases. Germline-derived CDR1 and CDR2 are SGHDT and YYEEEE. V shed 3 bases and J shed 4 bases, with 13 bases lying between them. This CDR3 region has 14 residues. The CDR3 reads CASSYPGLSYGYTF. The CDR3 nucleotides read TGTGCCAGCAGCTATCCGGGACTGAGCTATGGCTACACCTTC.

The V call is TRBV10-3, the J call TRBJ2-7, with D perhaps TRBD2 (5 bases). The CDR3 is made up of 14 amino acids. Germline-derived CDR1 and CDR2 are ENHRY and SYGVKD. V was shortened by 7 bases and J by 4 bases, with 17 bases between the two germline ends. CDR3 region: CAITADGLLYEQYF. The CDR3 DNA sequence: TGTGCCATCACCGCAGACGGACTCCTATACGAGCAGTACTTC.

J is TRBJ1-3 and V is TRBV27; 10 bases agree with TRBD1. V was clipped by 3 bases and J by 2 bases; unmatched bases: 4. The CDR3 sequence is 16 residues long. Germline V CDR1 and CDR2: MNHEY, SMNVEV (reference sequence). The CDR3 DNA reads as TGTGCCAGCAGTTTCTCCGGGACAGGGGCTGGAAACACCATATATTTT. Translating gives CASSFSGTGAGNTIYF.

The CDR3 DNA reads TGTGCCAGCGGCCCGATTCAATACGAGCAGTACTTC. This gives the protein CASGPIQYEQYF. The chain links TRBV6-6 to TRBJ2-7; no clear D. V lost 8 bases and J 4 bases, leaving 12 bases between the germline ends. This CDR3 contains 12 residues. CDR1 MNHNY and CDR2 SVGAGI come from the germline V gene (reference sequence).

The rearrangement joins TRBV27 to TRBJ2-1; a possible D gene is TRBD1 (6 bases). The CDR3 is made up of 13 amino acids. Germline CDR1 reads MNHEY; CDR2 reads SMNVEV (reference sequence). V lost 5 bases to trimming and J lost 9 bases, with 14 bases between them. DNA for the CDR3: TGTGCCAGCAGTCCGGGACATGGGGTTGAGCAGTTCTTC. Translation: CASSPGHGVEQFF.